A single sample is the source of the 12 T cell receptor beta chains below, sequenced in a study of cytomegalovirus exposure and HLA in healthy donors. PCR employed 60 Vbeta and 13 Jbeta primers. Measured with immunoSEQ multiplex PCR; TCRdb has only the in-frame clones, and not every one. The table lists tens of thousands of clones, about four fifths of them singletons. The material sequenced was PBMCs. These receptors were obtained from a young woman in good health and CMV-seronegative.

This chain joins TRBV14 and TRBJ2-3; 9 bases are a match to TRBD2. The germline CDR1 and CDR2 sequences are SGHDN and FVKESK. The CDR3 covers 19 residues. With 1 base clipped from V and 8 bases from J, the junction kept 19 bases outside the gene matches. The CDR3 reads CASSQVGKPGLAPRGTQYF. CDR3 DNA: TGTGCCAGCAGCCAAGTGGGAAAACCGGGACTAGCACCGAGGGGTACGCAGTATTTT.

CDR3 nucleotide sequence: TGTGCCTGGCGCCCTGGGGACAGGGCTAACTATGGCTACACCTTC. This codes for CAWRPGDRANYGYTF. This chain connects TRBV30 to TRBJ1-2; 9 bases align to TRBD1. V gave up 5 bases and J gave up 0 bases; unmatched junction bases: 7. The germline CDR1 and CDR2 sequences are GTSNPN and SVGIG (reference sequence). This CDR3 is built from 15 residues.

The chain employs TRBV5-4 and TRBJ2-2; possibly TRBD2 for D (6 bases). With 1 base removed from V and 2 bases from J, the gap between germline ends came to 12 bases. Germline CDR1 reads SGHNT; CDR2 reads YYREEE (reference sequence). This CDR3 region has 16 residues. DNA of the CDR3: TGTGCCAGCAGCTTGTCGAAGGGAGGTAACACCGGGGAGCTGTTTTTT. Residues: CASSLSKGGNTGELFF. The full variable domain, with the rest looked up from reference TRBV5-4 and TRBJ2-2, is ETGVTQSPTHLIKTRGQQVTLRCSSQSGHNTVSWYQQALGQGPQFIFQYYREEENGRGNFPPRFSGLQFPNYSSELNVNALELDDSALYLCASSLSKGGNTGELFFGEGSRLTVL.

This rearrangement joins TRBV6-1 to TRBJ2-5; 7 nucleotides line up with TRBD1. The DNA end is more similar to TRBJ2-7, so the J call may be wrong. The CDR3 has 15 amino acids. Germline assignment: CDR1 MNHNS and CDR2 SASEGT. CDR3 bases: TGTGCCAGCAGAGCGGACAGGATGGCTTCCTACGAGCAGTACTTC. Protein product: CASRADRMASYEQYF.

The CDR3 here is CASRQTGYSNQPQHF. The CDR3 DNA reads as TGTGCCAGCAGACAGACAGGTTATAGCAATCAGCCCCAGCATTTT. V and J are TRBV27 and TRBJ1-5, with TRBD1 as a possible D gene (6 bases). Trimming took off 6 bases at V and 0 bases at J, with 12 bases between the two ends. In germline, CDR1 is MNHEY, CDR2 SMNVEV (reference sequence). The CDR3 is 15 amino acids.

The sample holds a few counts of this clone. V is TRBV4-2 and J is TRBJ2-1; D may be TRBD2 (6 bases). This CDR3 has 16 residues. Germline assignment: CDR1 LGHNA and CDR2 YNFKEQ. Trimming removed 0 bases from V and 3 bases from J, with 12 bases in between. DNA for the CDR3: TGTGCCAGCAGCCAAGATGGGGCTAGCGTCTACAATGAGCAGTTCTTC. This codes for CASSQDGASVYNEQFF.

Note on this clone: The sample contains more than one DNA sequence encoding this CDR3. The chain couples TRBV5-1 to TRBJ2-2; 11 bases map to TRBD2. The CDR3 loop spans 15 amino acids. With 0 bases clipped from V and 7 bases from J, the junction kept 2 bases outside the gene matches. Germline CDR1 and CDR2: SGHRS and YFSETQ. CDR3: CASSLELAGVGELFF. DNA of the CDR3: TGCGCCAGCAGCTTGGAACTAGCGGGAGTCGGGGAGCTGTTTTTT.

The gene calls are TRBV10-3 and TRBJ2-5; 11 bases agree with TRBD2. This CDR3 contains 17 residues. The germline V gene has CDR1 ENHRY and CDR2 SYGVKD. The ends lost 4 bases at V and 3 bases at J; junction bases unmatched: 10. In DNA, the CDR3 is TGTGCCATCAGTGGACGGCCGACTAGCGGGAACGAAGAGACCCAGTACTTC. Protein product: CAISGRPTSGNEETQYF.

The rearrangement joins TRBV2 to TRBJ2-7; 7 bases are a match to TRBD2. Germline assignment: CDR1 SNHLY and CDR2 FYNNEI. The CDR3 runs 15 residues. J gave up 3 bases and V 4 bases, and 9 bases lay outside the gene matches. The CDR3 DNA reads as TGTGCCAGCAGTGCACGGCTAGCGGCTTTCTACGAGCAGTACTTC. It yields the protein CASSARLAAFYEQYF.

V gene TRBV5-1 combines with J gene TRBJ1-1; maybe TRBD1 (5 bases). There are 15 residues in the CDR3. The V end lost 1 base, the J end lost 4 bases, and 14 bases lay between the germline ends. Germline loops: CDR1 SGHRS, CDR2 YFSETQ. The CDR3 protein is CASSLTRASGTEAFF. The CDR3 nucleotides are TGCGCCAGCAGCTTGACCAGGGCTTCGGGCACTGAAGCTTTCTTT.

CDR3 sequence reads: CASSYSDGGSQYF. In DNA form, the CDR3 reads TGTGCCAGCAGTTACTCAGATGGCGGCAGCCAGTACTTC. The chain carries TRBV6-5 and TRBJ2-5; no definite D call. CDR1 is MNHEY, CDR2 SVGAGI, per germline. The CDR3 is made up of 13 amino acids. V shed 0 bases and J shed 10 bases, with 12 bases lying between them.

The genes are TRBV6-1 and TRBJ2-7, with D uncertain. Trimming took 4 bases from V and 1 from J, leaving 14 bases between them. CDR1 is MNHNS, CDR2 SASEGT, per germline. The CDR3 spans 15 residues. The CDR3 region has the DNA TGTGCCAGCAGTGCCAGACAAGCCGCTTCCTACGAGCAGTACTTC. The encoded protein is CASSARQAASYEQYF.